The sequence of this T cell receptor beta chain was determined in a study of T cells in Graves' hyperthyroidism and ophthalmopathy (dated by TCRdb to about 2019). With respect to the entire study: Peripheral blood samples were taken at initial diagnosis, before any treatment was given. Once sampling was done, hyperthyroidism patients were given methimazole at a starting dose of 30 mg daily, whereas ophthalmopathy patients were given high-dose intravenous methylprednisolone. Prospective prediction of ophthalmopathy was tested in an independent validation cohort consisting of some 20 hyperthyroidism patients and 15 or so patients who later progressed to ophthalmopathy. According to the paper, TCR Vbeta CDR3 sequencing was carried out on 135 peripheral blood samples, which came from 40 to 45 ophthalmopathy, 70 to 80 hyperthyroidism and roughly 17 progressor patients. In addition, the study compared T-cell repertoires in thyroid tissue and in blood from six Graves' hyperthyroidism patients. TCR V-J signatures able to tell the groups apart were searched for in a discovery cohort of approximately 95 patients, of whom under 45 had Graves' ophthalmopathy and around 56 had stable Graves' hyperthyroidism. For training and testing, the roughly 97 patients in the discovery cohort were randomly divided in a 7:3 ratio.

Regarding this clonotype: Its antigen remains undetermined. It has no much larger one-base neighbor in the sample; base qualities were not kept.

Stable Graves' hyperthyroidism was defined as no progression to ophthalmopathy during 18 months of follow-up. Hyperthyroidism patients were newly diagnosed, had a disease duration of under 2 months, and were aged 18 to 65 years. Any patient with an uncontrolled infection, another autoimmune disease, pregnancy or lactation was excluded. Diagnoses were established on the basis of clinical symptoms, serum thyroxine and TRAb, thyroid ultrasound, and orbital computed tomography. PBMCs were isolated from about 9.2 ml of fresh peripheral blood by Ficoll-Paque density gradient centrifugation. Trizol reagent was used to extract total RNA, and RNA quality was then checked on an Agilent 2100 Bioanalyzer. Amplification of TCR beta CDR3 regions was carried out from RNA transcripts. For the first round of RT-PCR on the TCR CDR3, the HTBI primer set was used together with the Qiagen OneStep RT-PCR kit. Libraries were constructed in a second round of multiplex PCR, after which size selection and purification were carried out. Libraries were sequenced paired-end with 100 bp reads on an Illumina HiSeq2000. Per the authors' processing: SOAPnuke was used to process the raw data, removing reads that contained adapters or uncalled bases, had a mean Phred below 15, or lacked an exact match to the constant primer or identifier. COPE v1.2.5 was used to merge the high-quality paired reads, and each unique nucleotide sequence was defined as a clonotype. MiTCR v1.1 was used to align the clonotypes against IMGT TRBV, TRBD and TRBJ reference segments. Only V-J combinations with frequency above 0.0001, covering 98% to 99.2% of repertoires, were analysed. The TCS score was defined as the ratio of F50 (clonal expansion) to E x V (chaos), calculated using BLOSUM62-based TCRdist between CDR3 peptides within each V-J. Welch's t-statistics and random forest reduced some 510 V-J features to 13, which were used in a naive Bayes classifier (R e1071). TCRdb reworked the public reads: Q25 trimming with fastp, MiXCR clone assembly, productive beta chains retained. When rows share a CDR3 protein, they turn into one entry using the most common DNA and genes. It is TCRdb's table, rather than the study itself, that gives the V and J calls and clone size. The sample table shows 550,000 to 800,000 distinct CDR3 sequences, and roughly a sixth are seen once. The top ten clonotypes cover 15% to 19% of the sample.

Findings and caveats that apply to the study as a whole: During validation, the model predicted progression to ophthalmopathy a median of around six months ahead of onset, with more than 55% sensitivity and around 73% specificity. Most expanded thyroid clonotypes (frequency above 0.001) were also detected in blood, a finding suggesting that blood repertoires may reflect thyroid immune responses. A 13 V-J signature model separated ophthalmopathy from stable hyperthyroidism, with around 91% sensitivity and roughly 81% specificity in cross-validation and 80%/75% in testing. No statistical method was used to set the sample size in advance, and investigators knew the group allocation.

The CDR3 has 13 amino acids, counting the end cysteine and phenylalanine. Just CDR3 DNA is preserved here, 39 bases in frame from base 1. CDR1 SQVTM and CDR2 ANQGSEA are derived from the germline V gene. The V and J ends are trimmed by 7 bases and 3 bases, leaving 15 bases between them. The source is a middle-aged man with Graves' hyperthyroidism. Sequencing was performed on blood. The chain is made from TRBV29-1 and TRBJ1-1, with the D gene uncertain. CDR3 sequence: CSDSTAYYTEAFF. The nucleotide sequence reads TGCAGCGATTCAACAGCGTATTACACTGAAGCTTTCTTT. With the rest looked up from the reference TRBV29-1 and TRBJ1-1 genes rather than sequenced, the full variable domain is SAVISQKPSRDICQRGTSLTIQCQVDSQVTMMFWYRQQPGQSLTLIATANQGSEATYESGFVIDKFPISRPNLTFSTLTVSNMSPEDSSIYLCSDSTAYYTEAFFGQGTRLTVV.